This T cell receptor beta chain was recovered during a study of blood T cell repertoires in COVID-19. V lost 0 bases to trimming and J lost 8 bases, with 16 bases between them. Germline V gene data show CDR1 as MGHRA and CDR2 as YSYEKL. The CDR3 covers 15 residues. This table comes from immunoSEQ multiplex PCR, and its TCRdb copy is limited to in-frame clones, with some not included. The data show some 250,000 clones, about 85% seen once. Sequenced material: peripheral blood. The sequence came from a man aged 30 to 39 who had recovered from COVID-19. The chain links TRBV4-1 to TRBJ1-2, with D perhaps TRBD1 (5 bases). CDR3 amino acids: CASSQEPGNVIGYTF. The CDR3 DNA reads TGCGCCAGCAGCCAAGAACCAGGGAACGTGATCGGCTACACCTTC.